A single sample is the source of the 8 T cell receptor beta chains below, sequenced in a study of blood T cell repertoires in COVID-19. Sequencing was performed with immunoSEQ multiplex PCR; in TCRdb, only in-frame clones are kept and a portion is missing. This table holds 15,000 to 20,000 clones, over 75% found once. What was sequenced was peripheral blood. These receptors came from a woman aged 70-85 years with active COVID-19.

V is TRBV7-9 and J is TRBJ1-1; 10 bases align to TRBD1. The CDR3 runs to 16 residues. Germline CDR1 reads SEHNR; CDR2 reads FQNEAQ (reference sequence). V trimming: 5 bases; J trimming: 1 base; junction bases outside the gene matches: 7. In DNA, the CDR3 is TGTGCCAGCAGCCCGAGGACAGGGGGATGGAACACTGAAGCTTTCTTT. It is translated as CASSPRTGGWNTEAFF.

This rearrangement joins TRBV6-5 to TRBJ1-2, with D unclear. Deletions cut 4 bases from V and 4 bases from J, with 10 bases between. CDR1 is MNHEY, CDR2 SVGAGI, per germline. The CDR3 covers 13 residues. The DNA for the CDR3 is TGTGCCAGCAGTTCGGGTCAGTTCTATGGCTACACCTTC. Amino acids: CASSSGQFYGYTF.

CDR3 residues: CAMNRGEDLGYTF. DNA for the CDR3: TGTGCCATGAACAGGGGGGAGGATCTGGGCTACACCTTC. The rearrangement joins TRBV19 to TRBJ1-2; 8 bases map to TRBD1. The CDR3 runs to 13 residues. Germline V CDR1 and CDR2: LNHDA, SQIVND (reference sequence). The trim removed 10 bases at V and 8 bases at J, leaving 12 bases unmatched.

The chain couples TRBV6-4 to TRBJ2-3, with 9 bases aligning to TRBD2. The CDR3 loop spans 17 amino acids. CDR1 and CDR2 (germline): MRHNA, SNTAGT. After removal of 0 bases from V and 1 base from J, the junction contained 5 bases not matched to a gene. CDR3 nucleotides: TGTGCCAGCAGTGACTCAGGGTCTAGCGGGGGCACAGATACGCAGTATTTT. Translated: CASSDSGSSGGTDTQYF.

The chain couples TRBV7-9 to TRBJ1-6; D uncertain. Germline V CDR1 and CDR2: SEHNR, FQNEAQ (reference sequence). This CDR3 has 14 amino acids. Trimming stripped 7 bases from V and 14 bases from J, with 21 bases between. The CDR3 region has the DNA TGTGCCAGCACCGCCGCGGGTTACGGGTCGGCCCTCCACTTT. Translation: CASTAAGYGSALHF.

There are a few counts of this clone. The J gene is TRBJ2-5, the V gene TRBV28, with TRBD1 matching over 7 bases. Trimming took 6 bases from V and 7 from J; bases not matched to a gene: 14. CDR3 length: 15 residues. Per germline, CDR1 MDHEN and CDR2 SYDVKM. The CDR3 loop reads CASRLRGGTARTQYF. The CDR3 bases are TGTGCCAGCAGACTCCGGGGTGGGACAGCGAGGACCCAGTACTTC.

This clone is medium-sized by share. V usage is TRBV5-4 and J usage is TRBJ2-1; TRBD2 matches at 9 bases. The CDR3 spans 16 residues. Germline V CDR1 and CDR2: SGHNT, YYREEE (reference sequence). Germline trimming cut 4 bases from V and 9 bases from J; bases unmatched to any gene: 14. CDR3 in DNA: TGTGCCAGCAGCGCCTCCGGGACTAGCAGGAACACTGAGCAGTTCTTC. Its protein product is CASSASGTSRNTEQFF.

The V call is TRBV7-9, the J call TRBJ2-5; D gene ambiguous. Between the trimmed V and J ends, which lost 1 base and 0 bases, there was a span of 9 bases. This CDR3 is 15 amino acids long. The germline gives CDR1 SEHNR, CDR2 FQNEAQ (reference sequence). This CDR3 reads CASSLGSANQETQYF. The CDR3 DNA reads as TGTGCCAGCAGCTTAGGGTCAGCGAACCAAGAGACCCAGTACTTC. The variable domain in full, completed from reference TRBV7-9 and TRBJ2-5, reads DTGVSQNPRHKITKRGQNVTFRCDPISEHNRLYWYRQTLGQGPEFLTYFQNEAQLEKSRLLSDRFSAERPKGSFSTLEIQRTEQGDSAMYLCASSLGSANQETQYFGPGTRLLVL.